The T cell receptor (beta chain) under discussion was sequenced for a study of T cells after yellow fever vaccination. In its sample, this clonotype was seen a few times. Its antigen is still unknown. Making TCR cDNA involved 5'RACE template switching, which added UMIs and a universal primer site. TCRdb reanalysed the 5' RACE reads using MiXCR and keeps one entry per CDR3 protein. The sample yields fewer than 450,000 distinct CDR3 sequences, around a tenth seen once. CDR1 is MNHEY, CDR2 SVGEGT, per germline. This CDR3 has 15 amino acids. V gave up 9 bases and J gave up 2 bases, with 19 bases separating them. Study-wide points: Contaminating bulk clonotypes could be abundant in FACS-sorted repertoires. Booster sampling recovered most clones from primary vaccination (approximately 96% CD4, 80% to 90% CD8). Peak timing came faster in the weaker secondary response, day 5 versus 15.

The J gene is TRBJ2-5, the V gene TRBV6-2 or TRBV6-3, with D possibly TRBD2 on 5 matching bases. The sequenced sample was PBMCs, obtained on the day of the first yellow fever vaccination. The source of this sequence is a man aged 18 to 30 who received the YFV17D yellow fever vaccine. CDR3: CARWPPPCGQETQYF. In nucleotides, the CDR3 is TGTGCCAGATGGCCTCCGCCGTGCGGGCAAGAGACCCAGTACTTC.